Listed below are T cell receptor beta chains from one sample, sequenced in a study of cytomegalovirus exposure and HLA in healthy donors. Clones were sequenced by immunoSEQ multiplex PCR, and TCRdb holds only the in-frame ones, with some missing. This sample yields some 150,000 clones, of which roughly three quarters are seen a single time; approximately 1.6% belongs to the top ten. The sequenced sample was PBMCs. These receptor sequences come from a woman under 40 in good health and CMV-seronegative. The CDR3 runs from the conserved cysteine through the conserved F or W.

j_gene,v_gene,CDR3aa
TRBJ2-7,TRBV7-7,CASSLISREEYYEQYF
TRBJ2-7,TRBV4-1,CASSQATSTGLASYEQYF
TRBJ2-1,TRBV11-3,CASSLPRGGSGTYNEQFF
TRBJ2-1,TRBV11-2,CASSSMNRGIDEQFF
TRBJ2-6,TRBV11-2,CASSTDGSGANVLTF
TRBJ1-1,TRBV7-9,CASSYRETEAFF
TRBJ2-1,TRBV5-1,CASSSQRGGHNEQFF
TRBJ2-3,TRBV5-6,CASSAGTGTTDTQYF
TRBJ1-1,TRBV5-1,CASSLVSGGDTEAFF
TRBJ2-1,TRBV4-1,CASSPRLAGGYNEQFF
TRBJ2-3,TRBV5-6,CASSLLRGGGTDTQYF
TRBJ2-2,TRBV2,CASRRVDRNTGELFF
TRBJ1-2,TRBV14,CASSQSSGVGYTF
TRBJ1-2,TRBV14,CARPTTAHTALGYTF
TRBJ1-2,TRBV7-2,CASSLEPGANYGYTF
TRBJ2-1,TRBV18,CASSPQRSGRVDEQFF
TRBJ1-3,TRBV6-5,CASSYSAASGNTIYF
TRBJ1-5,TRBV19,CASSNRVTRNQPQHF
TRBJ1-1,TRBV7-2,CATNRQMNTEAFF
TRBJ2-5,TRBV7-3,CASSPRVASGGRGVLQETQYF
TRBJ1-3,TRBV7-8,CASSPAHLSGNTIYF
TRBJ2-3,TRBV21-1,CASSKGRGGVDGRAGRDTQYF